This T cell receptor (beta chain) was identified in a study of T cells in Graves' hyperthyroidism and ophthalmopathy. In this sample, this clonotype turned up many times. Across 18 months, stable Graves' hyperthyroidism was marked by no progression to ophthalmopathy. Uncontrolled infection, other autoimmune disease, pregnancy or lactation led to exclusion. Orbital computed tomography and thyroid ultrasound, together with serum TRAb and thyroxine and clinical symptoms, were used for diagnoses. Out of roughly 9.1 ml of fresh peripheral blood came the PBMCs. V lost 4 bases, J lost 2 bases, and 14 bases lay in between. The CDR3 covers 14 residues. Germline V gene lookup returns CDR1 DFQATT and CDR2 SNEGSKA (reference sequence). Amplification of TCR beta CDR3 regions was performed using RNA transcripts as template. TCR CDR3 underwent first-round RT-PCR with the HTBI primer set. TCRdb processed the multiplex PCR reads anew with MiXCR; each CDR3 protein has one entry. This sample has over 200,000 distinct CDR3 sequences; approximately 20% occur once, and the top ten carry roughly 44%.

This receptor was taken from a man aged 35 to 55 with Graves' hyperthyroidism. This sequence joins TRBV20-1 and TRBJ1-2; no definite D call. The sequenced material came from blood. The CDR3 loop reads CSAIRRISNYGYTF. DNA of the CDR3: TGCAGTGCTATACGACGGATATCAAACTATGGCTACACCTTC.